This T cell receptor (beta chain) appears in the sequencing data of a study of OX40 agonist ivuxolimab in advanced cancers. V was clipped by 3 bases and J by 1 base, with 5 bases between them. Germline values: CDR1 SGHRS, CDR2 YFSETQ. CDR3 size: 12 residues. Data came from immunoSEQ multiplex PCR; TCRdb stores just in-frame clones and leaves some out. Found here are 65,000 to 95,000 clones, about 83% of them singletons; the top ten hold around 0.8%. The sample in question was CD4+ or CD8+ T cells sorted from blood, obtained in a trial of the OX40 agonist ivuxolimab. The V gene is TRBV5-1, the J gene TRBJ2-7; D uncertain. This sequence was found in an adult with an advanced solid tumor such as melanoma, head and neck, liver or kidney cancer. The chain's CDR3 is CASSSESYEQYF. The CDR3 DNA reads TGCGCCAGCAGCTCAGAGTCCTACGAGCAGTACTTC.